This section outlines one TCR beta chain sequence together with its context. This sample is part of a study of blood T cell repertoires in COVID-19. The table came from immunoSEQ multiplex PCR; TCRdb's copy has only in-frame clones and leaves some out. The sample includes approximately 150,000 clones, roughly 80% of them seen just once. Germline-derived CDR1 and CDR2 are SEHNR and FQNEAQ (reference sequence). The CDR3 runs to 14 residues. V lost 5 bases and J 6 bases, leaving 15 bases between the germline ends. The clonotype originates from a woman in her 40s with acute COVID-19. What was sequenced was PBMCs or T cells enriched from blood (not recorded which). The rearrangement uses TRBV7-9 and TRBJ2-3; D perhaps matches TRBD2 (5 bases). DNA of the CDR3: TGTGCCAGCAGCATTAGGTCCACGGGGGATACGCAGTATTTT. Translating it yields CASSIRSTGDTQYF. The full variable domain, its missing parts supplied by reference TRBV7-9 and TRBJ2-3, is DTGVSQNPRHKITKRGQNVTFRCDPISEHNRLYWYRQTLGQGPEFLTYFQNEAQLEKSRLLSDRFSAERPKGSFSTLEIQRTEQGDSAMYLCASSIRSTGDTQYFGPGTRLTVL.